This TCR beta chain was sequenced for a study of blood T cell repertoires in COVID-19. Study details: The cDNA or gDNA used as material had been derived from T cells, B-cell-depleted T cells, or PBMCs.

The protocol was immunoSEQ multiplex PCR, while the TCRdb copy is restricted to in-frame clones and leaves out a portion. The table has 250,000 or so clones, approximately 91% seen once. The germline V gene encodes CDR1 PRHDT and CDR2 FYEKMQ (reference sequence). With 4 bases removed from V and 2 bases from J, the gap between germline ends came to 9 bases. This CDR3 comprises 14 residues. Ages ranged from about 18 to 89 years, with residence in about 23 US areas. Participants' reported clinical history set cohort assignment. Sequences were obtained from PBMCs or T cells enriched from blood (not recorded which). V is TRBV13 and J is TRBJ1-5, with TRBD1 as a possible D gene (6 bases). This clonotype was sampled from a human donor in a cohort exposed to, infected with or recovered from COVID-19 (not recorded which). The donor label of this sample is uncertain. The CDR3 DNA is TGTGCCAGCAGCTCCAGGGGACGCAATCAGCCCCAGCATTTT. Translated: CASSSRGRNQPQHF.